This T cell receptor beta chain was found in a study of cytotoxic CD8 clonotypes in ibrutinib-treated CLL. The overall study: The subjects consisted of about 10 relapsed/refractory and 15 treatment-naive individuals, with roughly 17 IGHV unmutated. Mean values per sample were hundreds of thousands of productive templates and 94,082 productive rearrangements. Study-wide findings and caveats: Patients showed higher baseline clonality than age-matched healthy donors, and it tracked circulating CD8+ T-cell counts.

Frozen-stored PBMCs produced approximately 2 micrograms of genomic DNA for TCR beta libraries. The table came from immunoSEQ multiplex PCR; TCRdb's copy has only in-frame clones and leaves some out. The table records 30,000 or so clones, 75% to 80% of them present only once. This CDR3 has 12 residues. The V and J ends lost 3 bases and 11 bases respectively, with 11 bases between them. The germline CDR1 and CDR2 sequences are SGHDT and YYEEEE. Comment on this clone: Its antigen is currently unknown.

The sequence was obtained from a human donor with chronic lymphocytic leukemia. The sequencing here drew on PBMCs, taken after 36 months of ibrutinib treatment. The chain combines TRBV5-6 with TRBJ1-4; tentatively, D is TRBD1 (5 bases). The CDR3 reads CASSSGGWKLFF. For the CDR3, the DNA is TGTGCCAGCAGCTCTGGGGGGTGGAAACTGTTTTTT.